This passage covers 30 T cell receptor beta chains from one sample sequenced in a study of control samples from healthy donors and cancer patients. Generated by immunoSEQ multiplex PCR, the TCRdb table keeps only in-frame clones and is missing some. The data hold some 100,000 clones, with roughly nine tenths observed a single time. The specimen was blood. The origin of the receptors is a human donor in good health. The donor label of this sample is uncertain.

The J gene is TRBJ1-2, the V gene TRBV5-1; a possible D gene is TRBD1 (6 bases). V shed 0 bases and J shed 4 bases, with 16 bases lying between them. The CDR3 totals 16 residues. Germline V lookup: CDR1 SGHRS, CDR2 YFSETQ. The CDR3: CASSLGDTGNGYGYTF. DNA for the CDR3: TGCGCCAGCAGCTTGGGGGACACCGGCAACGGCTATGGCTACACCTTC.

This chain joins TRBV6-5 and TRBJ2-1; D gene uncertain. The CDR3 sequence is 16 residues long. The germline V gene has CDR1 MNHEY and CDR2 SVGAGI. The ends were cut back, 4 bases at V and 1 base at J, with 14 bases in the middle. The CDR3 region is CASSWQKPPSYNEQFF. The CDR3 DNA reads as TGTGCCAGCAGTTGGCAGAAACCCCCTTCCTACAATGAGCAGTTCTTC.

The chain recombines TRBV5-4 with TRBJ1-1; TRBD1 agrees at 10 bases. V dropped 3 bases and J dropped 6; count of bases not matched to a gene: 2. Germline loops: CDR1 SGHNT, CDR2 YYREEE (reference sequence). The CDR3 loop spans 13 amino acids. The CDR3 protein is CASSWDRGAEAFF. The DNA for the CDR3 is TGTGCCAGCAGCTGGGACAGGGGTGCTGAAGCTTTCTTT.

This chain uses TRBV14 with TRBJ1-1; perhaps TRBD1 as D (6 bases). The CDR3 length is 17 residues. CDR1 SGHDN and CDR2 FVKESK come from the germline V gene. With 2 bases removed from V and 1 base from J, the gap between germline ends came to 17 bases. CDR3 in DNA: TGTGCCAGCAGCCAAAGTTTACAGGGACGATGGAACACTGAAGCTTTCTTT. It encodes CASSQSLQGRWNTEAFF.

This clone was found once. CDR3 protein: CASSGSGNYGYTF. Written as DNA, the CDR3 is TGTGCCAGCAGCGGGTCAGGGAACTATGGCTACACCTTC. The genes are TRBV5-6 and TRBJ1-2, with D possibly being TRBD1 (5 bases). The length of the CDR3 is 13 residues. The V gene's germline CDR1 is SGHDT and CDR2 YYEEEE. V was clipped by 4 bases and J by 2 bases, with 9 bases between them.

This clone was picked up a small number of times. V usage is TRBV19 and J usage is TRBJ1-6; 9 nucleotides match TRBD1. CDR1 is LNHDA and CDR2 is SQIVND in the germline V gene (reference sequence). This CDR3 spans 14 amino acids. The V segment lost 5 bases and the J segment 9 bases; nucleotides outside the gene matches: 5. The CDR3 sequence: CASSARDRVSPLHF. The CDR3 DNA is TGTGCCAGTAGTGCCCGGGACAGGGTTTCACCCCTCCACTTT.

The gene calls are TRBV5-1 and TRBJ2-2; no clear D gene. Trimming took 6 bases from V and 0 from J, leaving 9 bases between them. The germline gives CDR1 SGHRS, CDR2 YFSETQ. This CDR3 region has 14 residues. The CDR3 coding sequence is TGCGCCAGCAAAGGACCTTCGAACACCGGGGAGCTGTTTTTT. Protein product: CASKGPSNTGELFF. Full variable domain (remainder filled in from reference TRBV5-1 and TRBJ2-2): KAGVTQTPRYLIKTRGQQVTLSCSPISGHRSVSWYQQTPGQGLQFLFEYFSETQRNKGNFPGRFSGRQFSNSRSEMNVSTLELGDSALYLCASKGPSNTGELFFGEGSRLTVL.

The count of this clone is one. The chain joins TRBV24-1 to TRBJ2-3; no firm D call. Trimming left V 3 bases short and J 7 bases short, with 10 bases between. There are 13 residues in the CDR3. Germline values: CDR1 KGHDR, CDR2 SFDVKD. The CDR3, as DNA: TGTGCCACCAGTGATACAGCACTTCATACGCAGTATTTT. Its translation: CATSDTALHTQYF.

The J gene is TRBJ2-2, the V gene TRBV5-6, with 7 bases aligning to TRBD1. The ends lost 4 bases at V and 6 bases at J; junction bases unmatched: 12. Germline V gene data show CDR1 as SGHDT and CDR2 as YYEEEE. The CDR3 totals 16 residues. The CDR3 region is CASSHTGVRLPGELFF. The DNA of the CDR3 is TGTGCCAGCAGCCATACAGGGGTCCGGTTACCCGGGGAGCTGTTTTTT.

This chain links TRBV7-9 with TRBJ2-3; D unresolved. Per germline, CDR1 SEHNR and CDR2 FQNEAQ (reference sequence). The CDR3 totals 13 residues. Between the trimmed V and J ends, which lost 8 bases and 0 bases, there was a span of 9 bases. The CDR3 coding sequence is TGTGCCAGCCTTAGTGGGAGCACAGATACGCAGTATTTT. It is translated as CASLSGSTDTQYF.

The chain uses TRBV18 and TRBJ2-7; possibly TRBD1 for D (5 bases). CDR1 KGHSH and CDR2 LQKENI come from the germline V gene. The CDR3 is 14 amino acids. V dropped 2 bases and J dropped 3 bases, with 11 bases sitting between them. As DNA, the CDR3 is TGTGCCAGCTCACCAGTACAGGAGAACTACGAGCAGTACTTC. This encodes CASSPVQENYEQYF.

CDR3 nucleotide sequence: TGTGCCAGCTCGGAGCAGGGCGTGGGACAGGGAGGCACCGGGGAGCTGTTTTTT. It codes for CASSEQGVGQGGTGELFF. The J gene is TRBJ2-2, the V gene TRBV2; TRBD1 matches 9 bases. With 8 bases clipped from V and 4 bases from J, the junction kept 17 bases outside the gene matches. Per the germline V gene, CDR1 is SNHLY and CDR2 is FYNNEI. The CDR3 loop spans 18 amino acids.

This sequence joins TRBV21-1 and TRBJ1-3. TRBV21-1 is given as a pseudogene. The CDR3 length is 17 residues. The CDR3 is CASSKVGRARGGNTIYF. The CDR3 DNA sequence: TGTGCCAGCAGCAAAGTCGGGAGGGCCCGAGGTGGAAACACCATATATTTT.

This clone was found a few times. CDR3: CASTPDAGYGYTF. For the CDR3, the DNA is TGTGCCAGTACTCCGGACGCAGGGTATGGCTACACCTTC. The genes are TRBV19 and TRBJ1-2; D is perhaps TRBD1 (5 bases). The CDR3 is made up of 13 amino acids. Trimming left V 7 bases short and J 5 bases short, with 14 bases between. CDR1 LNHDA and CDR2 SQIVND come from the germline V gene (reference sequence).

The chain's CDR3 is CASSQGSNYGYTF. CDR3 nucleotides: TGTGCCAGCAGCCAGGGATCCAACTATGGCTACACCTTC. V and J are TRBV13 and TRBJ1-2; D might be TRBD1 (5 bases). Between the trimmed V and J ends, which lost 5 bases and 2 bases, there was a span of 9 bases. Germline loops: CDR1 PRHDT, CDR2 FYEKMQ (reference sequence). The CDR3 totals 13 residues.

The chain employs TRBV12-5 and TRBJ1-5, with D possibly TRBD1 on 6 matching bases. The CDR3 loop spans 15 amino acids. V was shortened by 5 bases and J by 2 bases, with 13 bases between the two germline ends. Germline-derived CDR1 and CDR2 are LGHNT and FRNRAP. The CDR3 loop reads CASGLSGAGNQPQHF. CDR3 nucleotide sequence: TGTGCTAGTGGTCTATCAGGGGCTGGCAATCAGCCCCAGCATTTT.

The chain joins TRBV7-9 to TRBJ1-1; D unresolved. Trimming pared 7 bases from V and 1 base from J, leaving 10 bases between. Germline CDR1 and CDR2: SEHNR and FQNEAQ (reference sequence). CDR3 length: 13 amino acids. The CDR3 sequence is CASNRGENTEAFF. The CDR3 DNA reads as TGTGCCAGCAATCGCGGGGAGAACACTGAAGCTTTCTTT.

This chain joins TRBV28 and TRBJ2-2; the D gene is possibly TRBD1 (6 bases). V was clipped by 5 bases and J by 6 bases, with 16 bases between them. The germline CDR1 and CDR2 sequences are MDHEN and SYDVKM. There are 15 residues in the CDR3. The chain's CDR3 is CASSPRRGSSGELFF. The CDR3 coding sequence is TGTGCCAGCAGTCCCCGCAGGGGTTCGTCCGGGGAGCTGTTTTTT.

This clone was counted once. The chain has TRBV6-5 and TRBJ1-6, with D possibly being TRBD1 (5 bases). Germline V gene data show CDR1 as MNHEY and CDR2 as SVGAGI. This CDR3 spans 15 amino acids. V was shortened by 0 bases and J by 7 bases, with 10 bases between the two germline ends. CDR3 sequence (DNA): TGTGCCAGCAGTTACTCGATGGGGCTGAATTCACCCCTCCACTTT. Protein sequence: CASSYSMGLNSPLHF.

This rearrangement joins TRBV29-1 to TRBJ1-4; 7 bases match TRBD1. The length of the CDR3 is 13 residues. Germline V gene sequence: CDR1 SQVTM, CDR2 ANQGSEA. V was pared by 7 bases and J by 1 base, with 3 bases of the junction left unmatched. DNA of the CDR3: TGCAGCGGTCGACAGGGAACTAATGAAAAACTGTTTTTT. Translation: CSGRQGTNEKLFF.

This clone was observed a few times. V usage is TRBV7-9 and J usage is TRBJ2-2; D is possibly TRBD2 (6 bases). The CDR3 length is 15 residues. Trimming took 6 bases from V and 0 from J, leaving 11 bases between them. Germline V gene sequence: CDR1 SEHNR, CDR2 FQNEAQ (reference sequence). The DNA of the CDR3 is TGTGCCAGCAGGCGGGGAAATACGAACACCGGGGAGCTGTTTTTT. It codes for CASRRGNTNTGELFF.

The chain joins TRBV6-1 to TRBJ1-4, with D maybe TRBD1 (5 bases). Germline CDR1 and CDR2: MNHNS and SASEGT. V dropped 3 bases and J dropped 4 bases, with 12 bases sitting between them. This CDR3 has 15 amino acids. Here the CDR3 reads CASSEIVGDNEKLFF. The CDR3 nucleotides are TGTGCCAGCAGTGAGATAGTGGGGGATAATGAAAAACTGTTTTTT.

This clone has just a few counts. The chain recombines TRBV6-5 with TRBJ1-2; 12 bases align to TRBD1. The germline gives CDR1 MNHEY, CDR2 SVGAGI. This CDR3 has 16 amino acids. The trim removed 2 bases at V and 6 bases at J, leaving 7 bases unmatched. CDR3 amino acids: CASSYPTGTGGDGYTF. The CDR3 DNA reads TGTGCCAGCAGTTACCCGACCGGGACAGGGGGCGATGGCTACACCTTC.

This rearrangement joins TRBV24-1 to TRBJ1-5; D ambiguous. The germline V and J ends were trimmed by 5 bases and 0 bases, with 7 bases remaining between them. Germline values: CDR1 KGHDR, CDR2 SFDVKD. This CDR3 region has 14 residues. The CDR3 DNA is TGTGCCACCAGTGGTGTCGATAGCAATCAGCCCCAGCATTTT. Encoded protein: CATSGVDSNQPQHF.

This chain's CDR3 is CASSAGQGLLLNTEAFF. The CDR3 DNA reads as TGCGCCAGCAGCGCAGGACAGGGCCTGCTTTTGAACACTGAAGCTTTCTTT. The chain links TRBV5-1 to TRBJ1-1, with 8 bases that match TRBD1. The CDR3 consists of 17 residues. The trim removed 4 bases at V and 0 bases at J, leaving 11 bases unmatched. In germline, CDR1 is SGHRS, CDR2 YFSETQ.

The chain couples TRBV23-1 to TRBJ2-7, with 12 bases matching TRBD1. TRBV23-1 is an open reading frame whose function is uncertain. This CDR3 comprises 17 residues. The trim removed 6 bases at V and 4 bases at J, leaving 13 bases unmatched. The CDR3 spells CASRNPCRDRGPYEQYF. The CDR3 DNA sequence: TGCGCCAGCAGGAACCCGTGCCGGGACAGGGGGCCATACGAGCAGTACTTC.

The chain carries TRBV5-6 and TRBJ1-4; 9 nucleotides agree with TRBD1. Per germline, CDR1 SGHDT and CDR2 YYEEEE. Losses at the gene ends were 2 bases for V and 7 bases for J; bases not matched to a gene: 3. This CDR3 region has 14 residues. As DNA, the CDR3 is TGTGCCAGCAGCTTACAGGGGGCAGGTGAAAAACTGTTTTTT. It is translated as CASSLQGAGEKLFF.

CDR3 nucleotides: TGTGCCAGTAGTATAAAACGGGACAATGAGCAGTTCTTC. Translated, it gives CASSIKRDNEQFF. The rearrangement links TRBV19 to TRBJ2-1; D ambiguous. Trimming removed 2 bases from V and 5 bases from J, with 7 bases in between. Germline V gene sequence: CDR1 LNHDA, CDR2 SQIVND (reference sequence). The CDR3 runs to 13 residues.

DNA of the CDR3: TGTGCCAGCAGTGGGGGGACTAGCGGGGGCCATAATCCCTACAATGAGCAGTTCTTC. It specifies CASSGGTSGGHNPYNEQFF. V gene TRBV6-1 combines with J gene TRBJ2-1, with TRBD2 matching over 14 bases. The CDR3 length is 19 residues. Germline trimming cut 4 bases from V and 2 bases from J; bases unmatched to any gene: 10. Germline V gene sequence: CDR1 MNHNS, CDR2 SASEGT.

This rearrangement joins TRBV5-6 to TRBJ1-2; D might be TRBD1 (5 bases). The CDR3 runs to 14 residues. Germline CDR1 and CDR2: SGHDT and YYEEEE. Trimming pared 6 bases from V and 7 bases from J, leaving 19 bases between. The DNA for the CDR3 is TGTGCCAGCATTTTCTGGGGGGGTTTAGGTGGCTACACCTTC. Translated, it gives CASIFWGGLGGYTF.